The next 5 T cell receptor beta chains were all read from a single sample in a study of control samples from healthy donors and cancer patients. Using immunoSEQ multiplex PCR, the repertoire was profiled, and TCRdb retains in-frame clones only, with some absent. The sample contains about 130,000 clones, roughly 94% of which appear only once. The material sequenced was PBMCs. The origin of the receptors is a man in his sixties with colorectal cancer.

The gene calls are TRBV24-1 and TRBJ2-2; 7 bases are shared with TRBD1. Germline V CDR1 and CDR2: KGHDR, SFDVKD. The CDR3 length is 16 residues. Trimming removed 4 bases from V and 1 base from J; junction bases left unmatched: 5. The CDR3 loop is CATSDDRERNTGELFF. CDR3 nucleotides: TGTGCCACCAGTGACGACAGGGAGAGGAACACCGGGGAGCTGTTTTTT.

The rearrangement links TRBV7-2 to TRBJ1-1; D unclear. In germline, CDR1 is SGHTA, CDR2 FQGNSA. The CDR3 is 15 amino acids. V gave up 0 bases and J gave up 3 bases, with 11 bases separating them. The CDR3 loop is CASSLARVGYTEAFF. CDR3 in DNA: TGTGCCAGCAGCTTAGCGAGGGTAGGGTACACTGAAGCTTTCTTT.

The genes are TRBV18 and TRBJ1-1; D gene unclear. The CDR3 consists of 13 residues. CDR1 is KGHSH, CDR2 LQKENI, per germline. With 6 bases removed from V and 1 base from J, the gap between germline ends came to 9 bases. The CDR3 is CASSLSRNTEAFF. CDR3 coding DNA: TGTGCCAGCTCTCTCAGCAGGAACACTGAAGCTTTCTTT. Supplemented by reference TRBV18 and TRBJ1-1, the full variable domain reads NAGVMQNPRHLVRRRGQEARLRCSPMKGHSHVYWYRQLPEEGLKFMVYLQKENIIDESGMPKERFSAEFPKEGPSILRIQQVVRGDSAAYFCASSLSRNTEAFFGQGTRLTVV.

V usage is TRBV5-5 and J usage is TRBJ1-2; no reliable D call. The CDR3 spans 13 residues. V lost 2 bases, J lost 3 bases, and 8 bases lay in between. Germline V gene sequence: CDR1 SGHKS, CDR2 YYEKEE (reference sequence). CDR3 amino acids: CASSLQTDYGYTF. CDR3 DNA: TGTGCCAGCAGCTTACAAACCGACTATGGCTACACCTTC.

The chain carries TRBV4-1 and TRBJ2-1; perhaps TRBD2 as D (7 bases). The CDR3 runs to 15 residues. Germline V gene data show CDR1 as MGHRA and CDR2 as YSYEKL. With 8 bases removed from V and 4 bases from J, the gap between germline ends came to 18 bases. CDR3 DNA sequence: TGCGCCAGCCGCGAGACGGGGGGCTTATACAATGAGCAGTTCTTC. The encoded protein is CASRETGGLYNEQFF.